A single sample is the source of the 5 T cell receptor beta chains below, sequenced in a study of blood T cell repertoires in COVID-19. Profiled with immunoSEQ multiplex PCR; TCRdb holds only in-frame clones, not every one. The repertoire consists of fewer than 250,000 clones, with 83% occurring once and the leading ten covering 2% to 3%. Sequenced sample: peripheral blood. Receptors originate from a woman aged 40 to 55 with active or convalescent COVID-19.

The chain is built from TRBV30 and TRBJ1-5, with D possibly TRBD1 on 5 matching bases. Looked up from germline, CDR1 is GTSNPN and CDR2 is SVGIG (reference sequence). Trimming took off 0 bases at V and 11 bases at J, with 14 bases between the two ends. CDR3 length: 13 residues. The CDR3 nucleotides are TGTGCCTGGAGTGTACCCCCAGGGTGGACCCAGCATTTT. Protein product: CAWSVPPGWTQHF.

This chain uses TRBV19 with TRBJ1-5; no clear D. This CDR3 is built from 15 residues. Trimming left V 3 bases short and J 1 base short, with 10 bases between. Germline values: CDR1 LNHDA, CDR2 SQIVND (reference sequence). In DNA form, the CDR3 reads TGTGCCAGTAGTATTCCGAGAAGAAGCAATCAGCCCCAGCATTTT. This translates into CASSIPRRSNQPQHF.

The rearrangement links TRBV15 to TRBJ1-2, with unresolved D. This CDR3 has 15 amino acids. Trimming took off 2 bases at V and 5 bases at J, with 15 bases between the two ends. Germline CDR1 and CDR2: LNHNV and YYDKDF (reference sequence). CDR3 region: CATSRSTTSPYGYTF. The CDR3 coding sequence is TGTGCCACCAGCAGATCTACGACAAGCCCTTATGGCTACACCTTC.

The chain uses TRBV27 and TRBJ2-7; TRBD2 agrees at 11 bases. The J segment lost 0 bases and the V segment lost 5 bases, leaving 12 bases of the junction unmatched. This CDR3 region has 18 residues. Looked up from germline, CDR1 is MNHEY and CDR2 is SMNVEV (reference sequence). The CDR3 loop reads CASSTPGLAGGSSYEQYF. As DNA, the CDR3 is TGTGCCAGCAGTACCCCGGGGCTAGCGGGGGGCAGCTCCTACGAGCAGTACTTC.

The chain joins TRBV6-1 to TRBJ1-2; a possible D gene is TRBD1 (6 bases). The V gene's germline CDR1 is MNHNS and CDR2 SASEGT. The germline V and J ends were trimmed by 3 bases and 5 bases, with 16 bases remaining between them. The CDR3 loop spans 15 amino acids. The CDR3 loop reads CASSERGGARYGYTF. The CDR3 DNA follows: TGTGCCAGCAGTGAGAGGGGGGGCGCGAGGTATGGCTACACCTTC.